A selection of T cell receptor beta chains follows, all from one sample in a study of blood T cell repertoires in COVID-19. Clones were sequenced by immunoSEQ multiplex PCR, and TCRdb holds only the in-frame ones, with some missing. The sample yields about 230,000 clones, 88% seen once. Specimen: PBMCs or T cells enriched from blood (not recorded which). All receptors come from a woman in her 30s who had been exposed to COVID-19. Both conserved end residues are part of each CDR3. A D gene is named only where the DNA matches it firmly. Expanded clones get a size class; other rows say once, few or many, or leave the size out.

d_gene: NA
v_gene: TRBV6-1
j_gene: TRBJ1-3
abundance: NA
CDR3aa: CASSEGAGFSGNTIYF
CDR3nt: TGTGCCAGCAGTGAAGGGGCAGGCTTCTCTGGAAACACCATATATTTT

d_gene: TRBD1
v_gene: TRBV25-1
j_gene: TRBJ2-7
abundance: NA
CDR3aa: CASSSGTGGFEQYF
CDR3nt: TGTGCCAGCAGTTCCGGGACAGGGGGTTTCGAGCAGTACTTC

d_gene: TRBD1
v_gene: TRBV27
j_gene: TRBJ1-2
abundance: NA
CDR3aa: CASSRTGGNYGYTF
CDR3nt: TGTGCCAGCAGCCGGACAGGGGGTAACTATGGCTACACCTTC

d_gene: NA
v_gene: TRBV7-6
j_gene: TRBJ2-3
abundance: NA
CDR3aa: CASSPNTDTQYF
CDR3nt: TGTGCCAGCAGTCCTAACACAGATACGCAGTATTTT

d_gene: NA
v_gene: TRBV28
j_gene: TRBJ1-2
abundance: NA
CDR3aa: CATSFQGSPGGYTF
CDR3nt: TGTGCCACCAGTTTTCAGGGGTCGCCGGGGGGCTACACCTTC

d_gene: TRBD1
v_gene: TRBV10-2
j_gene: TRBJ2-7
abundance: NA
CDR3aa: CASSGLSQGAYEQYF
CDR3nt: TGCGCCAGCAGTGGTCTGAGCCAGGGGGCCTACGAGCAGTACTTC

d_gene: NA
v_gene: TRBV7-6
j_gene: TRBJ2-2
abundance: once
CDR3aa: CASSLEAGTGELFF
CDR3nt: TGTGCCAGCAGCTTAGAGGCGGGGACCGGGGAGCTGTTTTTT

d_gene: NA
v_gene: TRBV19
j_gene: TRBJ2-7
abundance: NA
CDR3aa: CASSGEQYF
CDR3nt: TGTGCCAGTAGCGGGGAGCAGTACTTC

d_gene: TRBD2
v_gene: TRBV6-5
j_gene: TRBJ2-7
abundance: NA
CDR3aa: CASSPAGGGYEQYF
CDR3nt: TGTGCCAGCAGCCCAGCGGGAGGGGGCTACGAGCAGTACTTC

d_gene: NA
v_gene: TRBV2
j_gene: TRBJ1-2
abundance: NA
CDR3aa: CASSGIRQVLYGYTF
CDR3nt: TGTGCCAGCAGTGGGATACGACAGGTTCTCTATGGCTACACCTTC

d_gene: NA
v_gene: TRBV19
j_gene: TRBJ1-2
abundance: NA
CDR3aa: CASSMGAEYGYTF
CDR3nt: TGTGCCAGTAGTATGGGCGCAGAATATGGCTACACCTTC

d_gene: TRBD2
v_gene: TRBV6-2/TRBV6-3
j_gene: TRBJ2-7
abundance: NA
CDR3aa: CASSYSKRPLAASYEQYF
CDR3nt: TGTGCCAGCAGTTACTCGAAGAGGCCGCTAGCGGCTTCCTACGAGCAGTACTTC

d_gene: TRBD2
v_gene: TRBV7-2
j_gene: TRBJ2-3
abundance: NA
CDR3aa: CASSVLAGTTDTQYF
CDR3nt: TGTGCCAGCAGCGTATTAGCGGGAACCACAGATACGCAGTATTTT

d_gene: NA
v_gene: TRBV7-2
j_gene: TRBJ2-3
abundance: NA
CDR3aa: CASSLADSLGDTQYF
CDR3nt: TGTGCCAGCAGCTTAGCAGACAGCCTTGGAGATACGCAGTATTTT

d_gene: NA
v_gene: TRBV5-4
j_gene: TRBJ1-2
abundance: NA
CDR3aa: CASSLFGQTYGYTF
CDR3nt: TGTGCCAGCAGCTTGTTCGGACAGACCTATGGCTACACCTTC

d_gene: NA
v_gene: TRBV28
j_gene: TRBJ2-7
abundance: once
CDR3aa: CASSAYRTAFNYEQYF
CDR3nt: TGTGCCAGCAGTGCGTACAGGACCGCCTTTAACTACGAGCAGTACTTC

d_gene: TRBD1
v_gene: TRBV19
j_gene: TRBJ2-7
abundance: NA
CDR3aa: CASSISRGQGRNEQYF
CDR3nt: TGTGCCAGTAGTATATCCCGGGGACAGGGGAGGAACGAGCAGTACTTC

d_gene: TRBD1
v_gene: TRBV19
j_gene: TRBJ1-5
abundance: NA
CDR3aa: CASSIPGQGFYQPQHF
CDR3nt: TGTGCCAGTAGTATCCCCGGACAGGGGTTTTATCAGCCCCAGCATTTT

d_gene: NA
v_gene: TRBV7-9
j_gene: TRBJ1-3
abundance: NA
CDR3aa: CASSPRDTYSGNTIYF
CDR3nt: TGTGCCAGCAGCCCGAGGGACACCTACTCTGGAAACACCATATATTTT

d_gene: TRBD1
v_gene: TRBV5-6
j_gene: TRBJ1-2
abundance: NA
CDR3aa: CASSLGTGGSNYGYTF
CDR3nt: TGTGCCAGCAGCTTAGGAACAGGGGGTAGTAACTATGGCTACACCTTC

d_gene: NA
v_gene: TRBV11-2
j_gene: TRBJ1-1
abundance: NA
CDR3aa: CASATKGGYDGNTEAFF
CDR3nt: TGTGCCAGCGCGACCAAGGGAGGTTACGATGGGAACACTGAAGCTTTCTTT

d_gene: NA
v_gene: TRBV11-1
j_gene: TRBJ1-1
abundance: few
CDR3aa: CASSNYLGGNTEAFF
CDR3nt: TGTGCCAGCAGCAACTACCTAGGGGGGAACACTGAAGCTTTCTTT

d_gene: TRBD1
v_gene: TRBV28
j_gene: TRBJ1-1
abundance: NA
CDR3aa: CASSLFRTGRTEAFF
CDR3nt: TGTGCCAGCAGTTTATTCCGGACAGGGAGGACTGAAGCTTTCTTT

d_gene: NA
v_gene: TRBV9
j_gene: TRBJ1-3
abundance: NA
CDR3aa: CASSVGEVSGNTIYF
CDR3nt: TGTGCCAGCAGCGTAGGGGAGGTCTCTGGAAACACCATATATTTT

d_gene: TRBD2
v_gene: TRBV19
j_gene: TRBJ2-3
abundance: few
CDR3aa: CASSPIAGHGADTQYF
CDR3nt: TGTGCCAGTAGTCCGATAGCGGGACACGGAGCAGATACGCAGTATTTT

d_gene: TRBD2
v_gene: TRBV3-1/TRBV3-2
j_gene: TRBJ2-2
abundance: NA
CDR3aa: CASSHGGLANTGELFF
CDR3nt: TGTGCCAGCAGCCACGGGGGACTAGCGAATACCGGGGAGCTGTTTTTT

d_gene: TRBD1
v_gene: TRBV25-1
j_gene: TRBJ1-5
abundance: NA
CDR3aa: CASSGGTGGNQPQHF
CDR3nt: TGTGCCAGCAGTGGCGGGACAGGGGGCAATCAGCCCCAGCATTTT

d_gene: NA
v_gene: TRBV5-6
j_gene: TRBJ1-5
abundance: NA
CDR3aa: CASSLVGLKEPQHF
CDR3nt: TGTGCCAGCAGCTTGGTGGGGCTCAAGGAGCCCCAGCATTTT

d_gene: NA
v_gene: TRBV2
j_gene: TRBJ1-1
abundance: NA
CDR3aa: CASTPTGAKGTAEAFF
CDR3nt: TGTGCCAGCACCCCCACAGGAGCTAAGGGTACCGCTGAAGCTTTCTTT

d_gene: NA
v_gene: TRBV7-9
j_gene: TRBJ1-1
abundance: NA
CDR3aa: CASSSQDSNTEAFF
CDR3nt: TGTGCCAGCAGCTCACAGGATTCCAACACTGAAGCTTTCTTT

d_gene: NA
v_gene: TRBV4-2
j_gene: TRBJ1-3
abundance: NA
CDR3aa: CASSQPRVPGNTIYF
CDR3nt: TGTGCCAGCAGCCAACCCAGGGTCCCTGGAAACACCATATATTTT

d_gene: TRBD1
v_gene: TRBV9
j_gene: TRBJ2-6
abundance: NA
CDR3aa: CASSTRPTGSGANVLTF
CDR3nt: TGTGCCAGCAGCACCCGGCCGACAGGGAGTGGGGCCAACGTCCTGACTTTC

d_gene: NA
v_gene: TRBV4-2
j_gene: TRBJ1-1
abundance: NA
CDR3aa: CASSLRQVGDTEAFF
CDR3nt: TGTGCCAGCAGCCTCCGACAGGTTGGGGATACTGAAGCTTTCTTT

d_gene: NA
v_gene: TRBV21-1
j_gene: TRBJ2-7
abundance: once
CDR3aa: CASSKGTAGGNEQYF
CDR3nt: TGTGCCAGCAGCAAAGGAACGGCAGGGGGTAACGAGCAGTACTTC

d_gene: NA
v_gene: TRBV13
j_gene: TRBJ2-1
abundance: NA
CDR3aa: CASSLGSPVGNEQFF
CDR3nt: TGTGCCAGCAGCTTAGGGAGTCCGGTCGGGAATGAGCAGTTCTTC

d_gene: TRBD1
v_gene: TRBV29-1
j_gene: TRBJ1-2
abundance: NA
CDR3aa: CSANQPGQGDYGYTF
CDR3nt: TGCAGCGCAAACCAACCGGGACAGGGGGACTATGGCTACACCTTC

d_gene: NA
v_gene: TRBV25-1
j_gene: TRBJ1-1
abundance: NA
CDR3aa: CASSEFQMATEAFF
CDR3nt: TGTGCCAGCAGTGAATTTCAAATGGCCACTGAAGCTTTCTTT

d_gene: NA
v_gene: TRBV11-2
j_gene: TRBJ1-1
abundance: NA
CDR3aa: CASSPPPGNTEAFF
CDR3nt: TGTGCCAGCAGCCCCCCCCCGGGGAACACTGAAGCTTTCTTT

d_gene: TRBD2
v_gene: TRBV19
j_gene: TRBJ2-1
abundance: once
CDR3aa: CASSEASGSDEQFF
CDR3nt: TGTGCCAGTAGTGAAGCTAGCGGGAGTGATGAGCAGTTCTTC

d_gene: NA
v_gene: TRBV5-4
j_gene: TRBJ2-5
abundance: NA
CDR3aa: CASSLESWHQETQYF
CDR3nt: TGTGCCAGCAGCTTGGAGTCGTGGCACCAAGAGACCCAGTACTTC

d_gene: TRBD2
v_gene: TRBV14
j_gene: TRBJ2-1
abundance: NA
CDR3aa: CASSPGGSGRYGEQFF
CDR3nt: TGTGCCAGCAGCCCCGGAGGTAGCGGGAGGTACGGTGAGCAGTTCTTC

d_gene: TRBD1
v_gene: TRBV30
j_gene: TRBJ2-7
abundance: NA
CDR3aa: CAWSGLRDRSSYEQYF
CDR3nt: TGTGCCTGGAGTGGTCTACGGGACAGGAGCTCCTACGAGCAGTACTTC

d_gene: NA
v_gene: TRBV2
j_gene: TRBJ1-1
abundance: once
CDR3aa: CASSGWGGLRKAFF
CDR3nt: TGTGCCAGCAGTGGGTGGGGAGGGTTGAGGAAAGCTTTCTTT

d_gene: NA
v_gene: TRBV19
j_gene: TRBJ1-5
abundance: NA
CDR3aa: CASSEVGRNQPQHF
CDR3nt: TGTGCCAGTAGTGAAGTGGGGCGAAATCAGCCCCAGCATTTT

d_gene: TRBD2
v_gene: TRBV5-1
j_gene: TRBJ2-1
abundance: NA
CDR3aa: CASSPSGTPYNEQFF
CDR3nt: TGCGCCAGCAGCCCTAGCGGGACCCCGTACAATGAGCAGTTCTTC

d_gene: TRBD1
v_gene: TRBV5-6
j_gene: TRBJ1-2
abundance: few
CDR3aa: CASNRGQNYGYTF
CDR3nt: TGTGCCAGCAACAGGGGACAGAACTATGGCTACACCTTC

d_gene: TRBD1
v_gene: TRBV27
j_gene: TRBJ2-7
abundance: NA
CDR3aa: CASSSTNRGMSSYEQYF
CDR3nt: TGTGCCAGCAGTTCCACGAACAGGGGTATGAGCTCCTACGAGCAGTACTTC

d_gene: NA
v_gene: TRBV4-2
j_gene: TRBJ2-6
abundance: NA
CDR3aa: CASSPPGRGSGANVLTF
CDR3nt: TGTGCCAGCAGCCCCCCTGGACGGGGCTCTGGGGCCAACGTCCTGACTTTC

d_gene: TRBD1
v_gene: TRBV5-5
j_gene: TRBJ2-1
abundance: NA
CDR3aa: CASSLRQGVTNEQFF
CDR3nt: TGTGCCAGCAGCTTGAGACAGGGGGTAACGAATGAGCAGTTCTTC

d_gene: TRBD1
v_gene: TRBV2
j_gene: TRBJ1-2
abundance: NA
CDR3aa: CASSGDSYYGYTF
CDR3nt: TGTGCCAGCAGTGGGGACAGCTACTATGGCTACACCTTC

d_gene: NA
v_gene: TRBV10-2
j_gene: TRBJ1-2
abundance: NA
CDR3aa: CASSESVKGYTF
CDR3nt: TGCGCCAGCAGTGAGTCTGTTAAAGGCTACACCTTC

d_gene: TRBD1
v_gene: TRBV25-1
j_gene: TRBJ1-4
abundance: NA
CDR3aa: CASSKGTVRVF
CDR3nt: TGTGCCAGCAGTAAGGGGACAGTGCGGGTTTTT

d_gene: NA
v_gene: TRBV12-3/TRBV12-4
j_gene: TRBJ2-5
abundance: NA
CDR3aa: CASKLAGQETQYF
CDR3nt: TGTGCCAGCAAGCTAGCCGGCCAAGAGACCCAGTACTTC

d_gene: NA
v_gene: TRBV2
j_gene: TRBJ2-1
abundance: NA
CDR3aa: CASRERLNSYNEQFF
CDR3nt: TGTGCCAGCAGGGAGAGACTAAACTCCTACAATGAGCAGTTCTTC

d_gene: NA
v_gene: TRBV21-1
j_gene: TRBJ2-7
abundance: NA
CDR3aa: CASSFIAGGPAFSYEQYF
CDR3nt: TGTGCCAGCAGCTTCATAGCGGGAGGGCCGGCCTTCTCCTACGAGCAGTACTTC

d_gene: NA
v_gene: TRBV30
j_gene: TRBJ2-3
abundance: NA
CDR3aa: CAWINRGRRTDTQYF
CDR3nt: TGTGCCTGGATTAATCGGGGGAGACGGACAGATACGCAGTATTTT